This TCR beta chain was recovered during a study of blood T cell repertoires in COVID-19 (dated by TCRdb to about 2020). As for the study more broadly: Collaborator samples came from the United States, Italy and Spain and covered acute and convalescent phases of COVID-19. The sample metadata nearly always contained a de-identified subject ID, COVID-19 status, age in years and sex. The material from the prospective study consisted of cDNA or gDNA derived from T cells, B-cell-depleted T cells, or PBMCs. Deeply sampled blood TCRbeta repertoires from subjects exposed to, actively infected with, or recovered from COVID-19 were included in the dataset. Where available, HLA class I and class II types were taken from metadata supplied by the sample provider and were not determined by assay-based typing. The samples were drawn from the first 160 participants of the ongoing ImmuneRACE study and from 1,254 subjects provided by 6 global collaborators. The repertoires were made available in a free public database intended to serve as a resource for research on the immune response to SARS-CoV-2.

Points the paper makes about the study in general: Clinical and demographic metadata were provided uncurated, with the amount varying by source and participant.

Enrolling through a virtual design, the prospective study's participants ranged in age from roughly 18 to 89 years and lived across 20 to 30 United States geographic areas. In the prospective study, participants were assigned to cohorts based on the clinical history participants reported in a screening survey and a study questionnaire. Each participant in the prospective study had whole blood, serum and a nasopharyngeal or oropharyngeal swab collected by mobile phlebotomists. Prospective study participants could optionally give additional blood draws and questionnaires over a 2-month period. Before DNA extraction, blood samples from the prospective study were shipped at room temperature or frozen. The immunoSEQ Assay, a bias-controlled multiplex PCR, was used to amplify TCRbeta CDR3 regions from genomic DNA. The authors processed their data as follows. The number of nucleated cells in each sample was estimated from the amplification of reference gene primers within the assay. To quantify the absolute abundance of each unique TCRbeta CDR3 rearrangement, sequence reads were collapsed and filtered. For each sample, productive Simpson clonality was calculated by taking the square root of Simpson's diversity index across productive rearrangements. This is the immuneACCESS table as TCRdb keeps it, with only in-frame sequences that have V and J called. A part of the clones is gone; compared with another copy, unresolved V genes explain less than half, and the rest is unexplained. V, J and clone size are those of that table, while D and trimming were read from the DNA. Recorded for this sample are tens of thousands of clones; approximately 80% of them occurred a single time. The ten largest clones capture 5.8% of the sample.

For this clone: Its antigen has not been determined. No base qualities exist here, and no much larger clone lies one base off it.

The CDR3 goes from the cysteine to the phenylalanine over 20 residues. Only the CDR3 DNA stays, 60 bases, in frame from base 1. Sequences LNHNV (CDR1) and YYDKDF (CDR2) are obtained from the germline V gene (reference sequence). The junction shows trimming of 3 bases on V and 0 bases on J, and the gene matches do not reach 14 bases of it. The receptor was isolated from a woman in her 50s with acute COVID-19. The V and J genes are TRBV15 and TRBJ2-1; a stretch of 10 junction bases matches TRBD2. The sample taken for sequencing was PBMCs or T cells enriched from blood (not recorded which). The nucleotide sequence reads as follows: TGTGCCACCAGCAGCAAAAAGAAAACTAGCGGGGCCAACTCCTACAATGAGCAGTTCTTC. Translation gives CATSSKKKTSGANSYNEQFF.